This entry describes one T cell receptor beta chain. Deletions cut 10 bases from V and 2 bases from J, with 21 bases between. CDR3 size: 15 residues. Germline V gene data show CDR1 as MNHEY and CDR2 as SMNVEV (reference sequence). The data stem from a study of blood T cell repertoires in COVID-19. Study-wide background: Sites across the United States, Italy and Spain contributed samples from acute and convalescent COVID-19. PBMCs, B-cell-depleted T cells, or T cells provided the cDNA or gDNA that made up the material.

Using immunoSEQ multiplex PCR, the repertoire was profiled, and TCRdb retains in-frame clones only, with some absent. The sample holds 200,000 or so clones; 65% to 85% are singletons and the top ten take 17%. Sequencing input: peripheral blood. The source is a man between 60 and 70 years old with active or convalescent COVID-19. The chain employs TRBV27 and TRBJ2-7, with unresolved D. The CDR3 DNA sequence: TGTGCCACCCGTCCGCAGGCGTATATTACCTACGAGCAGTACTTC. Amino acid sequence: CATRPQAYITYEQYF.